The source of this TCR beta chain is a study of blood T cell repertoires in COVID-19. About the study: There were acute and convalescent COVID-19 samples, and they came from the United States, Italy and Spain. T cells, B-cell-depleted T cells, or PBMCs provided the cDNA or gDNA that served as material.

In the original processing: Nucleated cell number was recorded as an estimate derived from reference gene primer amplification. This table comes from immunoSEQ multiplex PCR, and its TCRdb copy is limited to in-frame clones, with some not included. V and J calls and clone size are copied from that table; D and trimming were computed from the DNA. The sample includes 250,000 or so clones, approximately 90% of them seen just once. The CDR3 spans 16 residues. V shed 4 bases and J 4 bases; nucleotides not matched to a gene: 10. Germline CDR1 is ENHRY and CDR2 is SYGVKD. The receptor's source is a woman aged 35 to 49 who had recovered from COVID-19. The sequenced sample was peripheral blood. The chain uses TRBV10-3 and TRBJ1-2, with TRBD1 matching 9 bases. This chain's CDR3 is CAISAGWTGVSYGYTF. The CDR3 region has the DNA TGTGCCATCAGTGCGGGCTGGACAGGGGTGTCCTATGGCTACACCTTC.